The 14 T cell receptor beta chains listed next were all sequenced from one sample in a study of response to subunit inactivated influenza vaccine. Using its own MiXCR run on the RT-PCR reads, TCRdb lists one record per CDR3 protein. In the table there are under 550,000 distinct CDR3 sequences, around 7.7% of which are singletons. Here the sequenced sample was PBMCs from blood, taken about 24 months after vaccination. Receptor source: a man aged 50 to 69 who received an inactivated influenza vaccine.

This clonotype was detected a few times. V usage is TRBV3-1 and J usage is TRBJ1-1; 7 bases align to TRBD1. Germline V gene lookup returns CDR1 LGHDT and CDR2 YNNKEL (reference sequence). V shed 4 bases, J shed 6 bases, and the junction held 11 bases outside the gene matches. The CDR3 extends over 15 amino acids. CDR3 nucleotides: TGTGCCAGCAGCCCTTTAGGGGGCTCCGGGGCTGAAGCTTTCTTT. Translation gives CASSPLGGSGAEAFF.

This sequence joins TRBV24-1 and TRBJ2-1, with 11 positions matching TRBD1. V shed 4 bases and J 4 bases; nucleotides not matched to a gene: 5. The CDR3 sequence is 16 residues long. Per germline, CDR1 KGHDR and CDR2 SFDVKD. The CDR3 coding sequence is TGTGCCACCAGTGAGGGGACAGGGGGGACTTACAATGAGCAGTTCTTC. Its protein is CATSEGTGGTYNEQFF.

The chain has TRBV7-2 and TRBJ2-1, with 8 bases lining up with TRBD2. J gave up 2 bases and V 1 base, and 4 bases lay outside the gene matches. Germline CDR1 and CDR2: SGHTA and FQGNSA. The CDR3 is made up of 16 amino acids. The chain's CDR3 is CASSLVAGRTYNEQFF. The CDR3 DNA reads TGTGCCAGCAGCTTAGTAGCGGGGAGGACCTACAATGAGCAGTTCTTC. The full variable domain, rest sourced from reference TRBV7-2 and TRBJ2-1, is GAGVSQSPSNKVTEKGKDVELRCDPISGHTALYWYRQSLGQGLEFLIYFQGNSAPDKSGLPSDRFSAERTGGSVSTLTIQRTQQEDSAVYLCASSLVAGRTYNEQFFGPGTRLTVL.

This clonotype turned up a few times. The chain recombines TRBV27 with TRBJ2-2, with TRBD1 identical over 8 bases. The germline CDR1 and CDR2 sequences are MNHEY and SMNVEV (reference sequence). The CDR3 is 16 amino acids. Unmatched junction bases numbered 9, after V lost 4 bases and J lost 5 bases. Here the CDR3 DNA reads TGTGCCAGCAGTTCCCAGGCAGGGGGCTTGACCGGGGAGCTGTTTTTT. Its translation is CASSSQAGGLTGELFF.

This rearrangement joins TRBV12-3 or TRBV12-4 to TRBJ2-7; D remains ambiguous. The ends were cut back, 5 bases at V and 5 bases at J, with 10 bases in the middle. This CDR3 is 12 amino acids long. CDR3 amino acids: CASSNFGHEQYF. The DNA for the CDR3 is TGTGCCAGCAGTAATTTTGGGCACGAGCAGTACTTC.

The table lists this clonotype with many counts. V usage is TRBV4-3 and J usage is TRBJ2-3, with D uncertain. V was shortened by 3 bases and J by 8 bases, with 9 bases between the two germline ends. Germline assignment: CDR1 LGHNA and CDR2 YSLEER. The CDR3 has 12 residues. The CDR3 protein is CASSHEWATQYF. CDR3 in DNA: TGCGCCAGCAGCCACGAGTGGGCTACGCAGTATTTT.

This clonotype was seen more than once but under ten times. The chain uses TRBV6-1 and TRBJ2-5; D remains unclear. V lost 6 bases and J 4 bases, leaving 15 bases between the germline ends. CDR1 and CDR2 from the germline V gene are MNHNS and SASEGT. This CDR3 region has 14 residues. In DNA, the CDR3 is TGTGCCAGCAGCCTAAACGGTTGGGGAGAGACCCAGTACTTC. Translated, it gives CASSLNGWGETQYF.

The CDR3 reads CASSFRRETNEQYF. CDR3 in DNA: TGTGCCAGCAGTTTTCGCAGGGAGACGAACGAGCAGTACTTC. The rearrangement uses TRBV6-2 or TRBV6-3 and TRBJ2-7; the D gene could be TRBD1 or TRBD2 (5 bases each). Germline V gene lookup returns CDR1 MNHEY and CDR2 SVGEGT. This CDR3 spans 14 amino acids. V lost 4 bases and J 5 bases, leaving 15 bases between the germline ends.

This clonotype appeared a few times. The chain couples TRBV6-2 or TRBV6-3 to TRBJ2-7; D ambiguous. The germline V gene encodes CDR1 MNHEY and CDR2 SVGEGT. V lost 2 bases and J 3 bases, leaving 14 bases between the germline ends. The CDR3 covers 15 residues. CDR3 residues: CASSYHLLRGYEQYF. The CDR3 DNA reads TGTGCCAGCAGTTACCATCTCCTGCGCGGCTACGAGCAGTACTTC.

This clonotype was counted only a few times. The rearrangement uses TRBV11-2 and TRBJ2-7; 11 nucleotides agree with TRBD1. The CDR3 runs to 15 residues. Germline V CDR1 and CDR2: SGHAT, FQNNGV. Trimming at V came to 1 base and at J to 3 bases, leaving 2 bases not matched to a gene. CDR3: CASSLGTGGHYEQYF. The CDR3, as DNA: TGTGCCAGCAGCTTAGGGACAGGGGGCCACTACGAGCAGTACTTC.

The V gene is TRBV29-1, the J gene TRBJ2-3, with 7 positions matching TRBD1. J was trimmed by 4 bases and V by 5 bases; bases with no gene match: 9. The CDR3 is made up of 14 amino acids. In germline, CDR1 is SQVTM, CDR2 ANQGSEA. DNA of the CDR3: TGCAGCGTTAGTAGCAGAGGGGGCCCAGATACGCAGTATTTT. Its translation: CSVSSRGGPDTQYF.

The CDR3 protein is CSASGTSGVSYEQYF. CDR3 coding DNA: TGCAGTGCTAGCGGTACTAGCGGGGTCTCCTACGAGCAGTACTTC. V is TRBV20-1 and J is TRBJ2-7, with TRBD2 identical over 10 bases. V shed 3 bases and J 0 bases; nucleotides not matched to a gene: 5. The CDR3 is 15 residues long. CDR1 is DFQATT, CDR2 SNEGSKA, per germline (reference sequence).

This clonotype was picked up many times. The genes are TRBV7-9 and TRBJ2-7; 8 bases line up with TRBD1. Germline V gene sequence: CDR1 SEHNR, CDR2 FQNEAQ (reference sequence). This CDR3 spans 14 amino acids. The trim removed 3 bases at V and 6 bases at J, leaving 7 bases unmatched. The CDR3 loop reads CASSFGQGRSEQYF. The CDR3 bases are TGTGCCAGCAGCTTCGGACAGGGCCGTTCCGAGCAGTACTTC.

This chain links TRBV2 with TRBJ2-7, with 8 bases identical to TRBD1. CDR1 is SNHLY and CDR2 is FYNNEI in the germline V gene. V lost 4 bases and J lost 5; bases outside the gene matches: 4. CDR3 size: 13 residues. The CDR3 region is CASSADRVDEQYF. CDR3 nucleotide sequence: TGTGCCAGCAGTGCGGACAGGGTGGACGAGCAGTACTTC.